This is a list of T cell receptor beta chains from one sample in a study of blood T cell repertoires in COVID-19. Clones were read by immunoSEQ multiplex PCR, and TCRdb kept only the in-frame ones, dropping some. The top ten clones hold 25% to 30% of a sample with 85,000 or so clones, 86% of them seen once. The sample comprised peripheral blood. All receptors come from a man between 45 and 60 years old with active or convalescent COVID-19. The CDR3 runs from the conserved cysteine through the conserved F or W. Each record gives: clone size, D gene, J gene, V gene, CDR3 DNA, CDR3 protein. D genes are given only for firm matches. Rows may omit the clone size; those that give it use once, few, many or a size class.

few	NA	TRBJ1-4	TRBV5-1	TGCGCCAGCAGCTTGACAGGATCAGGAGAAAAACTGTTTTTT	CASSLTGSGEKLFF
few	TRBD1	TRBJ2-5	TRBV5-1	TGCGCCAGCAGCTATACAGGGGCTGGAGGAGAGACCCAGTACTTC	CASSYTGAGGETQYF
NA	TRBD2	TRBJ2-3	TRBV5-1	TGCGCCAGCAGCTTGGGTACCCGGGCGGGAGGCCGGCTGACAGATACGCAGTATTTT	CASSLGTRAGGRLTDTQYF
NA	TRBD1	TRBJ1-2	TRBV5-1	TGCGCCAGCAGCTTCACTAATACAGGGGAGAGCGGCTACACCTTC	CASSFTNTGESGYTF
once	NA	TRBJ1-5	TRBV19	TGTGCCAGTAGTATAGAGGGCCGCAATCAGCCCCAGCATTTT	CASSIEGRNQPQHF
NA	NA	TRBJ2-7	TRBV28	TGTGCGCTTAAAGACAGTAGCTCCTACGAGCAGTACTTC	CALKDSSSYEQYF
NA	NA	TRBJ2-1	TRBV7-2	TGTGCCAGCAGCTTAGCCGGGCGGGGCTCCTACAATGAGCAGTTCTTC	CASSLAGRGSYNEQFF
NA	TRBD2	TRBJ2-3	TRBV6-2/TRBV6-3	TGTGCCAGCAGTGAGCTACGGGGGGGCACAGATACGCAGTATTTT	CASSELRGGTDTQYF
NA	TRBD1	TRBJ2-7	TRBV19	TGTGCCAGTAGTAGCTGGGGACAGGACTTGTGGGAGCAGTACTTC	CASSSWGQDLWEQYF
NA	TRBD1	TRBJ2-1	TRBV9	TGTGCCAGCAGCATGAGGACAGGGAAGAATGAGCAGTTCTTC	CASSMRTGKNEQFF
NA	TRBD2	TRBJ2-1	TRBV19	TGTGCCAGGCCCTCGGGGGGGGACTACAATGAGCAGTTCTTC	CARPSGGDYNEQFF
NA	NA	TRBJ2-6	TRBV7-2	TGTGCCAGCAGCTCCCCCTACGGGGCCAACGTCCTGACTTTC	CASSSPYGANVLTF
NA	NA	TRBJ1-6	TRBV5-6	TGTGCCAGCAGCCAATTTTTTTCACCCCTCCACTTT	CASSQFFSPLHF
NA	TRBD2	TRBJ2-5	TRBV12-3/TRBV12-4	TGTGCCAGCAGGCCAGCGGGAGCGGAGACCCAGTACTTC	CASRPAGAETQYF
NA	NA	TRBJ1-6	TRBV5-1	TGCGCCAGCAGCCTTGGCGGGGGATCTGGGTCACCCCTCCACTTT	CASSLGGGSGSPLHF
NA	NA	TRBJ2-7	TRBV23-1	TGCGCCAGCAGTCGCCTCCGTGGGGACTCTGCCCACTTCGAGCAGTACTTC	CASSRLRGDSAHFEQYF
NA	NA	TRBJ2-5	TRBV6-2/TRBV6-3	TGTGCCAGCAGTACAGAAGGGCTAGCGCTAGAGACCCAGTACTTC	CASSTEGLALETQYF
NA	NA	TRBJ2-1	TRBV6-2/TRBV6-3	TGTGCCAGCAGTAAGTCCAGCGACTGGAGCTCCTACAATGAGCAGTTCTTC	CASSKSSDWSSYNEQFF
NA	NA	TRBJ2-2	TRBV7-8	TGTGCCAGCAGCTTAGTTAGGACTGTGAGACCTCGTGTCGGGGAGCTGTTTTTT	CASSLVRTVRPRVGELFF
NA	NA	TRBJ1-1	TRBV6-5	TGTGCCAGCAGCCGAAAGACACTGAACACTGAAGCTTTCTTT	CASSRKTLNTEAFF
NA	NA	TRBJ1-4	TRBV25-1	TGTGCCAGCAGTGGGACAGCCCGATTTGAAAAACTGTTTTTT	CASSGTARFEKLFF
NA	NA	TRBJ2-3	TRBV5-6	TGTGCCAGCAGCGCGGTGGGACTAGATACGCAGTATTTT	CASSAVGLDTQYF
NA	NA	TRBJ2-7	TRBV30	TGTGCCTGGAGTGTAGGGGACTCGGGATGGGAGCAGTACTTC	CAWSVGDSGWEQYF
NA	NA	TRBJ2-5	TRBV11-2	TGTGCCAGCAGCTTATCTGAGGGAGGCCAGTACTTC	CASSLSEGGQYF
NA	TRBD1	TRBJ2-3	TRBV10-1	TGCACCAGCAAGGCCTCGACAGGGTCCGGCACAGATACGCAGTATTTT	CTSKASTGSGTDTQYF
NA	NA	TRBJ2-2	TRBV6-2/TRBV6-3	TGTGCCAGCAGTTCAACCGCAGGGGACACCGGGGAGCTGTTTTTT	CASSSTAGDTGELFF
NA	TRBD1	TRBJ2-7	TRBV5-6	TGTGCCAGCAGCCGAGGACAGGGGTACTCCTACGAGCAGTACTTC	CASSRGQGYSYEQYF
NA	NA	TRBJ2-1	TRBV27	TGTGCCAGCGGGAGTGGTAATGAGCAGTTCTTC	CASGSGNEQFF
NA	TRBD1	TRBJ2-5	TRBV14	TGTGCCAGCAGCCATCGACAGGGGGTTTGGGAGACCCAGTACTTC	CASSHRQGVWETQYF
NA	NA	TRBJ2-3	TRBV3-1/TRBV3-2	TGTGCCAGCAGCCACCGAAGCGCCGGGGTGAGCACAGATACGCAGTATTTT	CASSHRSAGVSTDTQYF
NA	TRBD1	TRBJ2-7	TRBV12-5	TGTGCTAGTGGTTTGGTGACAGGGAGCCGGCTCTACGAGCAGTACTTC	CASGLVTGSRLYEQYF
NA	TRBD2	TRBJ2-6	TRBV24-1	TGTGCCACCGGGGAGGGGCTCTCTGGGGCCAACGTCCTGACTTTC	CATGEGLSGANVLTF
few	NA	TRBJ1-3	TRBV6-2/TRBV6-3	TGTGCCAGCAGTTACTCGGAGGGTACCTATCCTGGAAACACCATATATTTT	CASSYSEGTYPGNTIYF
NA	NA	TRBJ1-1	TRBV30	TGTGCCTGGAGTGTAATGTCAGGGGACACTGAAGCTTTCTTT	CAWSVMSGDTEAFF
NA	NA	TRBJ2-5	TRBV3-1/TRBV3-2	TGTGCCAGCAGCCAAGGGCACGCCTCCACGGGGAAGACCCAGTACTTC	CASSQGHASTGKTQYF
few	NA	TRBJ1-4	TRBV11-2	TGTGCCAGCGGGGAGGAAAAACTGTTTTTT	CASGEEKLFF
NA	TRBD1	TRBJ2-2	TRBV27	TGTGCCAGCCGGGACAGACCGAACACCGGGGAGCTGTTTTTT	CASRDRPNTGELFF
NA	TRBD1	TRBJ1-1	TRBV6-5	TGTGCCAGCACCAGACAGGGGTGGAGCGACACTGAAGCTTTCTTT	CASTRQGWSDTEAFF
NA	NA	TRBJ1-6	TRBV21-1	TGTGCCAGCAGCAAGTTTCGGGACAACTATAATTCACCCCTCCACTTT	CASSKFRDNYNSPLHF
NA	NA	TRBJ1-2	TRBV28	TGTGCCAGCAGTTTGGGACATGCCTATGGCTACACCTTC	CASSLGHAYGYTF
NA	TRBD1	TRBJ1-1	TRBV5-1	TGCGCCAGCAGACGGGATCCAGGGGGCACTGAAGCTTTCTTT	CASRRDPGGTEAFF
NA	NA	TRBJ2-3	TRBV2	TGTGCCAGCAGTGAACGCCGGGGGTCTGATACGCAGTATTTT	CASSERRGSDTQYF
NA	TRBD1	TRBJ1-1	TRBV10-3	TGTGCCATCAGTACGACAGGGCGGTTCGGCGGCGACATGAACACTGAAGCTTTCTTT	CAISTTGRFGGDMNTEAFF
NA	TRBD1	TRBJ2-7	TRBV2	TGTGCCAGCAGCGGGGACAGGGAGTACGAGCAGTACTTC	CASSGDREYEQYF
NA	TRBD1	TRBJ1-2	TRBV7-2	TGTGCCAGCAGCCAGGCGGGACAGGGCCAACGAGGCTACACCTTC	CASSQAGQGQRGYTF
NA	TRBD2	TRBJ2-5	TRBV3-1/TRBV3-2	TGTGCCAGCAGCCAAGATAGCACTAGCGGGAGGGAAGAGACCCAGTACTTC	CASSQDSTSGREETQYF
NA	NA	TRBJ1-5	TRBV27	TGTGCCAGCAGTCTCTCGGGGAATCAGCCCCAGCATTTT	CASSLSGNQPQHF
NA	TRBD2	TRBJ2-1	TRBV7-2	TGTGCCAGCAGCGTGTCCGGGACTAGCCCCCCCTATGAGCAGTTCTTC	CASSVSGTSPPYEQFF
NA	NA	TRBJ1-1	TRBV7-8	TGTGCCAGCAGCTTAACAGGGAACACTGAAGCTTTCTTT	CASSLTGNTEAFF
NA	TRBD2	TRBJ2-7	TRBV10-3	TGTGCCATCAGTGCCCCGGGGCTAGCGGGTACCTACGAGCAGTACTTC	CAISAPGLAGTYEQYF
NA	TRBD1	TRBJ1-2	TRBV27	TGTGCCAGCAGTTTATACAGGGGGTCTCACAGCTACACCTTC	CASSLYRGSHSYTF